One sample yielded the 31 T cell receptor beta chains listed below, sequenced in a study of blood T cell repertoires in COVID-19. Sequencing was performed with immunoSEQ multiplex PCR; in TCRdb, only in-frame clones are kept and a portion is missing. The table includes about 68,000 clones, 75% to 90% detected once. Sequenced input: peripheral blood. The source of these receptors is a man aged 80 or over with COVID-19, enrolled during active disease.

The chain uses TRBV4-1 and TRBJ2-7; a weak D match, TRBD1 (7 bases). The CDR3 is 15 residues long. In germline, CDR1 is MGHRA, CDR2 YSYEKL. Trimming left V 4 bases short and J 4 bases short, with 17 bases between. CDR3 amino acids: CASSLRGTELYEQYF. In DNA, the CDR3 is TGCGCCAGCAGCCTGCGCGGGACAGAGCTGTACGAGCAGTACTTC.

V usage is TRBV7-8 and J usage is TRBJ1-5; TRBD1 matches 7 bases. The CDR3 has 16 residues. CDR1 is SGHVS, CDR2 FQNEAQ, per germline. V lost 1 base to trimming and J lost 6 bases; unmatched junction nucleotides: 9. CDR3 in amino acids: CASSLGGDRRIQPQHF. The CDR3 nucleotides read TGTGCCAGCAGCTTAGGGGGGGACAGAAGGATTCAGCCCCAGCATTTT.

The sample holds one count of this clone. V gene TRBV2 combines with J gene TRBJ1-4; unclear D gene. Trimming removed 6 bases from V and 4 bases from J, with 18 bases in between. The length of the CDR3 is 16 residues. Germline V lookup: CDR1 SNHLY, CDR2 FYNNEI. CDR3 in DNA: TGTGCCAGCAGGCAAGGACTCACGCGGGATAATGAAAAACTGTTTTTT. Its protein is CASRQGLTRDNEKLFF.

V is TRBV9 and J is TRBJ1-1; D is possibly TRBD1 (5 bases). The length of the CDR3 is 13 residues. With 4 bases removed from V and 1 base from J, the gap between germline ends came to 8 bases. Germline V gene data show CDR1 as SGDLS and CDR2 as YYNGEE. The chain's CDR3 is CASSLDRNTEAFF. The CDR3 nucleotides read TGTGCCAGCAGCCTAGACAGGAACACTGAAGCTTTCTTT. Full variable domain (remainder filled in from reference TRBV9 and TRBJ1-1): DSGVTQTPKHLITATGQRVTLRCSPRSGDLSVYWYQQSLDQGLQFLIQYYNGEERAKGNILERFSAQQFPDLHSELNLSSLELGDSALYFCASSLDRNTEAFFGQGTRLTVV.

The chain has TRBV12-5 and TRBJ2-2; D may be TRBD1 (6 bases). The CDR3 totals 12 residues. The V end lost 8 bases, the J end lost 6 bases, and 10 bases lay between the germline ends. Looked up from germline, CDR1 is LGHNT and CDR2 is FRNRAP. The CDR3 loop is CASSQGPGELFF. CDR3 DNA sequence: TGTGCTAGTTCACAGGGTCCCGGGGAGCTGTTTTTT.

This clone was seen a few times. This sequence joins TRBV2 and TRBJ1-1; possible D gene TRBD1, 6 bases. This CDR3 region has 15 residues. The V gene lost 7 bases and the J gene lost 1 base, with 16 bases spanning the gap. Germline V lookup: CDR1 SNHLY, CDR2 FYNNEI. CDR3 in amino acids: CASMLRGPKNTEAFF. As DNA, the CDR3 is TGTGCCAGCATGCTCAGGGGTCCCAAGAACACTGAAGCTTTCTTT. The variable domain in full, completed from reference TRBV2 and TRBJ1-1, reads EPEVTQTPSHQVTQMGQEVILRCVPISNHLYFYWYRQILGQKVEFLVSFYNNEISEKSEIFDDQFSVERPDGSNFTLKIRSTKLEDSAMYFCASMLRGPKNTEAFFGQGTRLTVV.

The chain's CDR3 is CASSLLQGFNTDTQYF. The CDR3 DNA reads as TGTGCCAGCAGCTTACTCCAGGGGTTTAACACAGATACGCAGTATTTT. The J gene is TRBJ2-3, the V gene TRBV7-9; D possibly corresponds to TRBD1 (6 bases). With 2 bases removed from V and 2 bases from J, the gap between germline ends came to 14 bases. CDR3 size: 16 residues. Germline lookup yields CDR1 SEHNR and CDR2 FQNEAQ (reference sequence).

The chain is built from TRBV28 and TRBJ1-2, with D perhaps matching TRBD1 (5 bases). The CDR3 runs 16 residues. V lost 7 bases and J 5 bases, leaving 23 bases between the germline ends. In germline, CDR1 is MDHEN, CDR2 SYDVKM. Written as DNA, the CDR3 is TGTGCCAGCACCCAACCCTATGGGAGGGGCGGATATGGCTACACCTTC. It yields the protein CASTQPYGRGGYGYTF.

This rearrangement joins TRBV6-6 to TRBJ2-2; possible D gene TRBD1, 7 bases. Germline V CDR1 and CDR2: MNHNY, SVGAGI (reference sequence). V was trimmed by 10 bases and J by 4 bases, leaving 13 bases between them. This CDR3 has 13 amino acids. The chain's CDR3 is CAIPGGGTGELFF. The CDR3 DNA follows: TGTGCCATCCCAGGGGGAGGCACCGGGGAGCTGTTTTTT.

The gene calls are TRBV5-1 and TRBJ1-2; TRBD1 matches 9 bases. J was trimmed by 4 bases and V by 4 bases; bases with no gene match: 5. CDR1 and CDR2 (germline): SGHRS, YFSETQ. There are 14 residues in the CDR3. CDR3 in amino acids: CASSPGQGFYGYTF. The CDR3 DNA reads as TGCGCCAGCAGCCCCGGACAGGGGTTCTATGGCTACACCTTC.

This chain connects TRBV2 to TRBJ2-7, with D uncertain. The germline CDR1 and CDR2 sequences are SNHLY and FYNNEI. CDR3 length: 14 residues. V dropped 8 bases and J dropped 1 base, with 15 bases sitting between them. The CDR3 sequence: CASLPDFGSYEQYF. The CDR3 DNA reads TGTGCCAGCCTACCCGACTTCGGGTCCTACGAGCAGTACTTC.

This chain links TRBV10-3 with TRBJ2-7, with D possibly TRBD2 on 6 matching bases. This CDR3 region has 14 residues. V lost 8 bases and J lost 0, with 14 bases in between. CDR1 is ENHRY and CDR2 is SYGVKD in the germline V gene. The CDR3 DNA reads as TGTGCCATCGGCCGGGACTCCAGCTCCTACGAGCAGTACTTC. The encoded protein is CAIGRDSSSYEQYF.

The chain recombines TRBV6-2 or TRBV6-3 with TRBJ2-5; D is undetermined. The length of the CDR3 is 15 residues. Trimming removed 0 bases from V and 1 base from J, with 9 bases in between. Germline assignment: CDR1 MNHEY and CDR2 SVGEGT. The CDR3 bases are TGTGCCAGCAGTTACTCGCATACCAGCCAAGAGACCCAGTACTTC. Protein product: CASSYSHTSQETQYF.

This clone was detected only once. The chain combines TRBV2 with TRBJ1-4, with 8 bases lining up with TRBD1. Germline V gene data show CDR1 as SNHLY and CDR2 as FYNNEI. This CDR3 is built from 14 residues. V lost 10 bases, J lost 11 bases, and 15 bases stayed unmatched. The DNA for the CDR3 is TGTGCCACTCAGACAGGGGCCTCTGATGGGAAACTGTTTTTT. This encodes CATQTGASDGKLFF.

V usage is TRBV10-3 and J usage is TRBJ1-2; D is unclear. CDR3 length equals 13 residues. The germline V gene encodes CDR1 ENHRY and CDR2 SYGVKD. Trimming pared 2 bases from V and 3 bases from J, leaving 7 bases between. CDR3 protein: CAISEGRDYGYTF. The DNA for the CDR3 is TGTGCCATCAGTGAGGGCCGGGACTATGGCTACACCTTC.

This clone was picked up one time. V gene TRBV19 combines with J gene TRBJ1-1; 8 positions agree with TRBD1. V was clipped by 8 bases and J by 4 bases; unmatched bases: 6. This CDR3 is 13 amino acids long. CDR1 is LNHDA and CDR2 is SQIVND in the germline V gene (reference sequence). CDR3: CASGQGGSTEAFF. The CDR3, as DNA: TGTGCCAGTGGACAGGGAGGGTCCACTGAAGCTTTCTTT.

This chain joins TRBV2 and TRBJ1-5, with 8 positions matching TRBD1. The V gene's germline CDR1 is SNHLY and CDR2 FYNNEI. V lost 6 bases, J lost 7 bases, and 11 bases stayed unmatched. The CDR3 has 15 amino acids. The chain's CDR3 is CASSADRAQGQPQHF. The DNA of the CDR3 is TGTGCCAGCAGCGCGGACAGGGCTCAGGGCCAGCCCCAGCATTTT.

V and J are TRBV3-1 (or the pseudogene TRBV3-2) and TRBJ1-2; the D gene is possibly TRBD1 (5 bases). The germline V gene has CDR1 LGHDT and CDR2 YNNKEL (reference sequence). There are 14 residues in the CDR3. The V end lost 4 bases, the J end lost 4 bases, and 13 bases lay between the germline ends. The CDR3 coding sequence is TGTGCCAGCAGCCCCCGGGACTGGTCCTATGGCTACACCTTC. It codes for CASSPRDWSYGYTF.

The J gene is TRBJ2-6, the V gene TRBV5-1, with 9 bases aligning to TRBD1. Germline CDR1 and CDR2: SGHRS and YFSETQ. V gave up 2 bases and J gave up 2 bases; unmatched junction bases: 2. There are 16 residues in the CDR3. Written as DNA, the CDR3 is TGCGCCAGCAGCTTTACAGGGGGCGCTGGGGCCAACGTCCTGACTTTC. It codes for CASSFTGGAGANVLTF.

This clone was seen a single time. The CDR3 region has the DNA TGTGCCAGCAGTGACCAGTTGAACTATGGCTACACCTTC. Amino acid sequence: CASSDQLNYGYTF. The chain uses TRBV2 and TRBJ1-2, with D unclear. The length of the CDR3 is 13 residues. Deletions cut 3 bases from V and 2 bases from J, with 7 bases between. The germline gives CDR1 SNHLY, CDR2 FYNNEI.

This chain links TRBV5-4 with TRBJ1-1; the D is unclear. CDR3 length: 12 amino acids. Germline CDR1 reads SGHNT; CDR2 reads YYREEE (reference sequence). V was clipped by 0 bases and J by 4 bases, with 4 bases between them. CDR3 residues: CASSLDSTEAFF. For the CDR3, the DNA is TGTGCCAGCAGCTTGGACTCCACTGAAGCTTTCTTT.

The chain employs TRBV11-3 and TRBJ1-1; D gene unclear. The V end was cut by 4 bases, the J end by 3 bases, with 3 bases between. Germline CDR1 is SGHNT and CDR2 is YENEEA. This CDR3 has 11 residues. This CDR3 reads CASSSYTEAFF. The CDR3, as DNA: TGTGCCAGCAGCTCTTACACTGAAGCTTTCTTT.

CDR3 loop: CAISGGTGSPLHF. The DNA of the CDR3 is TGTGCCATCAGTGGAGGTACGGGTTCACCCCTCCACTTT. The chain joins TRBV10-3 to TRBJ1-6; D remains ambiguous. CDR1 and CDR2 (germline): ENHRY, SYGVKD. The V end lost 4 bases, the J end lost 9 bases, and 10 bases lay between the germline ends. CDR3 length: 13 residues.

This chain connects TRBV28 to TRBJ2-7; D is perhaps TRBD2 (6 bases). The CDR3 runs 15 residues. V was shortened by 2 bases and J by 7 bases, with 18 bases between the two germline ends. Germline V gene lookup returns CDR1 MDHEN and CDR2 SYDVKM. The CDR3 protein is CASSLLGTKGREQYF. Written as DNA, the CDR3 is TGTGCCAGCAGTTTACTCGGGACCAAGGGGAGGGAGCAGTACTTC.

The J gene is TRBJ1-2, the V gene TRBV2, with 7 bases fitting TRBD1. The junction had 4 bases not matched to a gene; V was cut back by 6 bases and J by 3 bases. The CDR3 length is 13 residues. CDR1 and CDR2 from the germline V gene are SNHLY and FYNNEI. CDR3 in amino acids: CASRTGLDYGYTF. The CDR3 DNA follows: TGTGCCAGCAGGACAGGGCTTGACTATGGCTACACCTTC.

The CDR3 spells CASIVEEKLFF. CDR3 sequence (DNA): TGTGCCAGCATAGTGGAGGAAAAACTGTTTTTT. The chain links TRBV2 to TRBJ1-4; D not resolved. Looked up from germline, CDR1 is SNHLY and CDR2 is FYNNEI. V was cut by 7 bases and J by 8 bases, with 8 bases left in between. CDR3 length: 11 amino acids.

The chain uses TRBV7-2 and TRBJ2-1; D call uncertain. V dropped 4 bases and J dropped 4 bases, with 5 bases sitting between them. The CDR3 sequence is 12 residues long. Germline loops: CDR1 SGHTA, CDR2 FQGNSA. The CDR3 here is CASSSQYNEQFF. CDR3 nucleotides: TGTGCCAGCAGCTCCCAGTACAATGAGCAGTTCTTC.

This sequence joins TRBV18 and TRBJ2-3; no definite D call. Germline CDR1 reads KGHSH; CDR2 reads LQKENI. CDR3 length: 14 amino acids. V lost 5 bases to trimming and J lost 0 bases, with 9 bases between them. The chain's CDR3 is CASSWVASTDTQYF. The DNA for the CDR3 is TGTGCCAGCTCATGGGTAGCTAGCACAGATACGCAGTATTTT. The variable domain in full, with the rest retrieved from reference TRBV18 and TRBJ2-3, is NAGVMQNPRHLVRRRGQEARLRCSPMKGHSHVYWYRQLPEEGLKFMVYLQKENIIDESGMPKERFSAEFPKEGPSILRIQQVVRGDSAAYFCASSWVASTDTQYFGPGTRLTVL.

The chain carries TRBV5-1 and TRBJ2-1; no reliable D call. The germline V and J ends were trimmed by 2 bases and 8 bases, with 11 bases remaining between them. Germline-derived CDR1 and CDR2 are SGHRS and YFSETQ. The CDR3 consists of 13 residues. The CDR3 bases are TGCGCCAGCAGCTTCTCTGGTGTAGATGAGCAGTTCTTC. It codes for CASSFSGVDEQFF.

This rearrangement joins TRBV21-1 to TRBJ1-6; TRBD1, the table's D call, was not compared with the DNA. TRBV21-1 is a pseudogene locus. The CDR3 runs to 18 residues. The chain's CDR3 is CASSHLGAEGMYNSPLHF. Written as DNA, the CDR3 is TGTGCCAGCAGCCACCTGGGGGCGGAAGGTATGTATAATTCACCCCTCCACTTT.

This chain uses TRBV4-3 with TRBJ2-1; TRBD2 matches 8 bases. Losses at the gene ends were 5 bases for V and 9 bases for J; bases not matched to a gene: 15. Germline CDR1 reads LGHNA; CDR2 reads YSLEER. CDR3 length equals 16 residues. The CDR3 here is CASSNQPSGGPGEQFF. Here the CDR3 DNA reads TGCGCCAGCAGCAACCAACCCTCGGGGGGGCCTGGTGAGCAGTTCTTC.